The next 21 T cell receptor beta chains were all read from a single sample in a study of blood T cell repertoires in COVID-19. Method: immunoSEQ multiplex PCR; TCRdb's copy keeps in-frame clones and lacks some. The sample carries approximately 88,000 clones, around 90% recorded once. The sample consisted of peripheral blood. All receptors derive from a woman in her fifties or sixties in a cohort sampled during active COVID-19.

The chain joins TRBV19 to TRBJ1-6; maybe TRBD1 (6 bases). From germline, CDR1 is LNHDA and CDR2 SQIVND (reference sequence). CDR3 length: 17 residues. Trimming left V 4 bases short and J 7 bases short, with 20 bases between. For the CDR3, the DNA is TGTGCCAGTAGTACTCTCCCCTGGGGGCTCGGCAATTCACCCCTCCACTTT. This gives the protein CASSTLPWGLGNSPLHF.

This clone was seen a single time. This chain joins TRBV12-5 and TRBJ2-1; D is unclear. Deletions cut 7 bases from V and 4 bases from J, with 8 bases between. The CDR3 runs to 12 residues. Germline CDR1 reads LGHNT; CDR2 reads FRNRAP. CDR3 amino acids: CASATSYNEQFF. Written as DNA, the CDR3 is TGTGCTAGTGCCACGAGTTACAATGAGCAGTTCTTC.

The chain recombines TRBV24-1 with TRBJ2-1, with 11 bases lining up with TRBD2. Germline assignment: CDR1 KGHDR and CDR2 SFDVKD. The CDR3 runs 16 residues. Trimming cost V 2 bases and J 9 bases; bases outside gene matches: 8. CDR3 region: CATSDSVLAGDGEQFF. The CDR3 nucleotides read TGTGCCACCAGTGATTCCGTACTAGCGGGAGATGGTGAGCAGTTCTTC.

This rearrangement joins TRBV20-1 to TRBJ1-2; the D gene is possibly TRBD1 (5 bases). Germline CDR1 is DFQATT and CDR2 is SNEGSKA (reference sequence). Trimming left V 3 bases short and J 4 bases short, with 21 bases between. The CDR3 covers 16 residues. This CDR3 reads CSASDQGGDLGYGYTF. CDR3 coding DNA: TGCAGTGCTAGTGACCAGGGAGGGGATTTAGGCTATGGCTACACCTTC.

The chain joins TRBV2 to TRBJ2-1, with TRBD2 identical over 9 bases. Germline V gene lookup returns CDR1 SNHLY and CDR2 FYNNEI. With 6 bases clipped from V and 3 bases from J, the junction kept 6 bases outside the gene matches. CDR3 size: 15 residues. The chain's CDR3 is CASSVTSGRYNEQFF. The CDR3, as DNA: TGTGCCAGCAGCGTGACTAGCGGACGCTACAATGAGCAGTTCTTC.

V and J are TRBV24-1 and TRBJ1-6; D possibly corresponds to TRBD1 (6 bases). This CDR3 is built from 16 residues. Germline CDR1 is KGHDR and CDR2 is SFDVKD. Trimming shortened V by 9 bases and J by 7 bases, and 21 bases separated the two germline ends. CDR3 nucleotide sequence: TGTGCCACCGGAGTACCGGGACAAAAGCAAAATTCACCCCTCCACTTT. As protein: CATGVPGQKQNSPLHF.

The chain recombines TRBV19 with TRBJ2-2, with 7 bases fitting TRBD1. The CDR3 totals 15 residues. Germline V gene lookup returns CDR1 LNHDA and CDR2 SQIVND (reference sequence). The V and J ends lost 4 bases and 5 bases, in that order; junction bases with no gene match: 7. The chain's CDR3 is CASSKGDRPTGELFF. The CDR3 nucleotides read TGTGCCAGTAGTAAGGGGGACAGACCTACCGGGGAGCTGTTTTTT. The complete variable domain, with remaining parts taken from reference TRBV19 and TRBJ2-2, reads DGGITQSPKYLFRKEGQNVTLSCEQNLNHDAMYWYRQDPGQGLRLIYYSQIVNDFQKGDIAEGYSVSREKKESFPLTVTSAQKNPTAFYLCASSKGDRPTGELFFGEGSRLTVL.

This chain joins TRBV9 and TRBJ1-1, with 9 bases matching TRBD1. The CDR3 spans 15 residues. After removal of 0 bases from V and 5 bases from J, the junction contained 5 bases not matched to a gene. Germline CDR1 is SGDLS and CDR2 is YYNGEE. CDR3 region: CASSVAGQGNTEAFF. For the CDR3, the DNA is TGTGCCAGCAGCGTAGCCGGACAGGGGAATACTGAAGCTTTCTTT.

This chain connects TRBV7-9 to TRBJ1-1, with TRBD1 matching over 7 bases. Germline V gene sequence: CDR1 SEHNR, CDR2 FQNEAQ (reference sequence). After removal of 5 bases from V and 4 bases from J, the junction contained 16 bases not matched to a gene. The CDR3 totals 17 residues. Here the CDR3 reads CASSPYPRHRGGTEAFF. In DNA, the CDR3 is TGTGCCAGCAGCCCATACCCCCGACACAGGGGTGGCACTGAAGCTTTCTTT.

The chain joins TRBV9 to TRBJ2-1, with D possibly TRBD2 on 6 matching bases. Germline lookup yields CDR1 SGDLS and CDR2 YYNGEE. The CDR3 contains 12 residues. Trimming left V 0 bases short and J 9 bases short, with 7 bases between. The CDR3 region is CASSVGGAEQFF. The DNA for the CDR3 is TGTGCCAGCAGCGTAGGCGGGGCTGAGCAGTTCTTC.

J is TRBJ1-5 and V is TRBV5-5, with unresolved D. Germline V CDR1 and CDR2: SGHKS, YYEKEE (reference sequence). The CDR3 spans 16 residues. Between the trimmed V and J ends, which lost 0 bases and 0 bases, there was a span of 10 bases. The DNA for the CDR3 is TGTGCCAGCAGCTTGGGGCAGGTACTTAGCAATCAGCCCCAGCATTTT. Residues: CASSLGQVLSNQPQHF.

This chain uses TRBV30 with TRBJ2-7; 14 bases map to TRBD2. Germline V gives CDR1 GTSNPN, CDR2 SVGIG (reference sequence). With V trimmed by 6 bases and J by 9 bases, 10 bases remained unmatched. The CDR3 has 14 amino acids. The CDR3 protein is CACFIGTSGGGQYF. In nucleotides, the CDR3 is TGTGCCTGTTTCATTGGGACTAGCGGGGGAGGGCAGTACTTC.

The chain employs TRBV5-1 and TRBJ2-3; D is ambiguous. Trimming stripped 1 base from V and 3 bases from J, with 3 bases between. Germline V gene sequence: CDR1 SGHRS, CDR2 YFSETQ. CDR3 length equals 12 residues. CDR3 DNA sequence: TGCGCCAGCAGCTTGACTACAGATACGCAGTATTTT. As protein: CASSLTTDTQYF. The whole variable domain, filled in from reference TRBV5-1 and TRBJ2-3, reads KAGVTQTPRYLIKTRGQQVTLSCSPISGHRSVSWYQQTPGQGLQFLFEYFSETQRNKGNFPGRFSGRQFSNSRSEMNVSTLELGDSALYLCASSLTTDTQYFGPGTRLTVL.

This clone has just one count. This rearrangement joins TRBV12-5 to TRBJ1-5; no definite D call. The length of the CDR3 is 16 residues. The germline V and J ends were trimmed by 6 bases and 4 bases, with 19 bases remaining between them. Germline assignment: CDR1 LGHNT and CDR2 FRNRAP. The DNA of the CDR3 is TGTGCTAGTGGGGGTGGGGTTTCGGGGATAAATCAGCCCCAGCATTTT. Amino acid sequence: CASGGGVSGINQPQHF.

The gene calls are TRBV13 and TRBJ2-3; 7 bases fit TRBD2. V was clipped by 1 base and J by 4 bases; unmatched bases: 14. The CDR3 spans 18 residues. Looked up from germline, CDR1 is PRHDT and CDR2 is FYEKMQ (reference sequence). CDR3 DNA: TGTGCCAGCAGCTTAGTCCCCTCTAGACTAGCCACGGCAGATACGCAGTATTTT. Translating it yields CASSLVPSRLATADTQYF.

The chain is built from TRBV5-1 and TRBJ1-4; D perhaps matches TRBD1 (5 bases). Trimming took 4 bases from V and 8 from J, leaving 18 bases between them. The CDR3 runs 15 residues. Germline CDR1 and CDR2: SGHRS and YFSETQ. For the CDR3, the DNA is TGCGCCAGCAGCCCACTCGGGCAGGGTGGGGAAAAACTGTTTTTT. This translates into CASSPLGQGGEKLFF. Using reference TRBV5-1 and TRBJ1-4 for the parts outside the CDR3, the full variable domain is KAGVTQTPRYLIKTRGQQVTLSCSPISGHRSVSWYQQTPGQGLQFLFEYFSETQRNKGNFPGRFSGRQFSNSRSEMNVSTLELGDSALYLCASSPLGQGGEKLFFGSGTQLSVL.

This CDR3 reads CASSLPLTDTQYF. CDR3 bases: TGTGCCAGCAGTTTACCCCTGACAGATACGCAGTATTTT. J is TRBJ2-3 and V is TRBV27; unclear D gene. Germline V gene sequence: CDR1 MNHEY, CDR2 SMNVEV (reference sequence). CDR3 size: 13 residues. V was shortened by 2 bases and J by 3 bases, with 6 bases between the two germline ends.

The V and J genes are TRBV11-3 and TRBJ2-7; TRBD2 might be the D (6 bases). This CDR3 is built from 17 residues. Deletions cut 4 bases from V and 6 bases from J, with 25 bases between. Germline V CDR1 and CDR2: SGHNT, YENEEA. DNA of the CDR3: TGTGCCAGCAGCTCCCACCAGGGAGATAGCGGAAGATCCGAGCAGTACTTC. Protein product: CASSSHQGDSGRSEQYF.

In DNA, the CDR3 is TGTGCCAGCAGGGTGAACAGGGCTGTGGGAGAGACCCAGTACTTC. Its protein is CASRVNRAVGETQYF. The J gene is TRBJ2-5, the V gene TRBV2, with D possibly matching TRBD1 (6 bases). V lost 6 bases, J lost 4 bases, and 18 bases lay in between. This CDR3 region has 15 residues. In germline, CDR1 is SNHLY, CDR2 FYNNEI.

In DNA, the CDR3 is TGTGCCAGCAGCCAATGGGGGACAAATTCACCCCTCCACTTT. This gives the protein CASSQWGTNSPLHF. This rearrangement joins TRBV16 to TRBJ1-6; D is possibly TRBD1 (6 bases). The CDR3 runs 14 residues. CDR1 KGHSY and CDR2 FQNENV come from the germline V gene. The V gene lost 1 base and the J gene lost 7 bases, with 8 bases spanning the gap. Filled out from reference TRBV16 and TRBJ1-6, the complete variable domain reads GEEVAQTPKHLVRGEGQKAKLYCAPIKGHSYVFWYQQVLKNEFKFLISFQNENVFDETGMPKERFSAKCLPNSPCSLEIQATKLEDSAVYFCASSQWGTNSPLHFGNGTRLTVT.

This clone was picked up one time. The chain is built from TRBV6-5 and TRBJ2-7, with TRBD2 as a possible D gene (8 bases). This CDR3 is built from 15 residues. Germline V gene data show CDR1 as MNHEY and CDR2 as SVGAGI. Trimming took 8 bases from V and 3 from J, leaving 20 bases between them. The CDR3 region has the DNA TGTGCCAGCGACAGGGACGGGAGGGGGTACTACGAGCAGTACTTC. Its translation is CASDRDGRGYYEQYF.